Listed below are T cell receptor beta chains from one sample, sequenced in a study of vaccination and CD4 T cells after COVID-19. Their recognized antigens are unknown. TCRdb processed the PCR reads anew with MiXCR; each CDR3 protein has one entry. The table includes roughly 19,000 distinct CDR3 sequences, approximately 70% detected once. Sequences were obtained from CD4+ T cells from blood, cultured in vitro. These receptors all come from a human donor who had recovered from COVID-19. CDR3s include the opening cysteine and the closing phenylalanine or tryptophan. A D gene is named only where the DNA matches it firmly. Size values are once, few and many counts, or a class for expanded clones, and some rows have none.

TRBJ1-2	.	.	TRBV6-1	CASRSANVNYGYTF	TGTGCCAGCCGCAGCGCGAACGTTAACTATGGCTACACCTTC
TRBJ2-7	.	.	TRBV15	CATSRDMAAYEQYF	TGTGCCACCAGCAGAGATATGGCAGCCTACGAGCAGTACTTC
TRBJ2-7	TRBD2	.	TRBV6-1	CASTRGGLYEQYF	TGTGCCAGCACCCGGGGGGGTCTGTACGAGCAGTACTTC
TRBJ1-5	.	.	TRBV6-5	CASSLGQGSPNQPQHF	TGTGCCAGCAGTTTAGGGCAGGGGTCCCCAAATCAGCCCCAGCATTTT
TRBJ2-3	.	.	TRBV15	CAISRGQSTDTQYF	TGTGCCATCAGCAGAGGACAGTCCACAGATACGCAGTATTTT
TRBJ1-2	.	.	TRBV6-2/TRBV6-3	CASSSGGYGYTF	TGTGCCAGCAGCTCCGGGGGCTATGGCTACACCTTC
TRBJ2-3	TRBD2	.	TRBV20-1	CSAIGLAGVGVTDTQYF	TGCAGTGCCATCGGACTAGCGGGAGTGGGAGTGACAGATACGCAGTATTTT
TRBJ2-1	.	.	TRBV19	CASRDGTLSNEQFF	TGTGCCAGTAGAGATGGAACTTTGAGTAATGAGCAGTTCTTC
TRBJ1-1	.	.	TRBV6-2/TRBV6-3	CASRIQRTSGGFFGPGTRLAEAFF	.
TRBJ2-5	.	.	TRBV7-3	CASSYSRGQTQYF	TGTGCCAGCAGCTACTCCAGGGGTCAGACCCAGTACTTC
TRBJ1-2	.	.	TRBV11-3	CASSLESRGYTF	TGTGCCAGCAGCTTAGAGTCCCGAGGCTACACCTTC
TRBJ1-2	.	.	TRBV20-1	CSASAGLYGYTF	TGCAGTGCTAGTGCTGGTCTATACGGCTACACCTTC
TRBJ1-1	.	.	TRBV5-6	CASSSGTGVNTEAFF	TGTGCCAGCAGCTCCGGGACGGGGGTGAACACTGAAGCTTTCTTT
TRBJ1-5	.	.	TRBV9	CASSDWDSNQPQHF	TGTGCCAGCAGCGATTGGGACAGCAATCAGCCCCAGCATTTT
TRBJ2-7	TRBD2	.	TRBV12-3/TRBV12-4	CASSSGGSQYEQYF	TGTGCCAGCAGTTCTGGCGGGAGTCAATACGAGCAGTACTTC
TRBJ1-6	.	.	TRBV2	CASTRTGNSPLHF	TGTGCCAGCACCCGGACGGGTAATTCACCCCTCCACTTT
TRBJ2-5	.	once	TRBV30	CAWRILAARQETQYF	TGTGCCTGGAGGATTCTGGCAGCCCGACAAGAGACCCAGTACTTC
TRBJ1-5	TRBD1	.	TRBV5-1	CASSPGQNSNQPQHF	TGCGCCAGCAGCCCGGGACAGAATAGCAATCAGCCCCAGCATTTT
TRBJ1-2	.	.	TRBV27	CASSPGLNYGYTF	TGTGCCAGCAGCCCCGGCTTAAACTATGGCTACACCTTC
TRBJ1-1	TRBD1	.	TRBV19	CATRQGASAEAFF	TGTGCCACCCGACAGGGGGCGAGCGCTGAAGCTTTCTTT
TRBJ1-6	TRBD1	.	TRBV5-1	CASSTGQGTTYNSPLHF	TGCGCCAGCAGCACGGGACAGGGGACCACCTATAATTCACCCCTCCACTTT
TRBJ2-2	.	.	TRBV7-2	CASSPPRGVRGNTGELFF	TGTGCCAGCAGCCCGCCTAGGGGCGTGCGGGGGAACACCGGGGAGCTGTTTTTT